The subject of this entry is one T cell receptor (beta chain). Its antigen remains unknown. The CDR3 is 15 amino acids. This entry belongs to a study of graft-versus-host responses after intestinal transplantation. Study-level background: Multivisceral, liver-intestinal, or isolated intestinal grafts went to recipients. Once they had received anti-thymocyte globulin induction, all recipients took tacrolimus and steroids for around 3 years.

Measured with immunoSEQ multiplex PCR; TCRdb has only the in-frame clones, and not every one. Of about 94,000 clones in the sample, about 91% were seen once. The sample consisted of unstimulated CD8+ T cells sorted from spleen or lymph node cells, taken before intestinal transplant. This clonotype was obtained from a human donor who received an intestinal transplant. The V gene is TRBV21-1, the J gene TRBJ1-6; TRBD1, the table's D call, was not compared with the DNA. TRBV21-1 is assigned pseudogene status. DNA of the CDR3: TGTGCCAGCAGCAAAGCTTGGGCTCCTAATTCACCCCTCCACTTT. Encoded protein: CASSKAWAPNSPLHF.